The 13 T cell receptor beta chains listed next were all sequenced from one sample in a study of cytomegalovirus exposure and HLA in healthy donors. Vbeta (60) and Jbeta (13) primers were used in the PCR. Assay used: immunoSEQ multiplex PCR; TCRdb lists only in-frame clones, some missing. Of 200,000 to 250,000 clones in the sample, roughly four fifths were seen once. Input material: PBMCs. The receptors derive from a girl between 5 and 17 years old in good health and CMV-seronegative.

V gene TRBV19 combines with J gene TRBJ2-2; TRBD1 agrees at 10 bases. V was pared by 6 bases and J by 3 bases, with 4 bases of the junction left unmatched. The CDR3 is 15 amino acids. Germline V gene sequence: CDR1 LNHDA, CDR2 SQIVND (reference sequence). The CDR3 nucleotides read TGTGCCAGTAGCAGGACAGGGGGGTACACCGGGGAGCTGTTTTTT. Translation: CASSRTGGYTGELFF.

V gene TRBV6-1 combines with J gene TRBJ1-2; weak D call: TRBD1 (6 bases). The V and J ends lost 2 bases and 3 bases respectively, with 13 bases between them. Per the germline V gene, CDR1 is MNHNS and CDR2 is SASEGT. The CDR3 loop spans 15 amino acids. Written as DNA, the CDR3 is TGTGCCAGCAGTGAAAGTTCGGGACAATACTATGGCTACACCTTC. It codes for CASSESSGQYYGYTF.

This clone has a single count. This chain connects TRBV9 to TRBJ2-7, with a weak D call TRBD1 (5 bases). Germline V gives CDR1 SGDLS, CDR2 YYNGEE. The V end lost 3 bases, the J end lost 3 bases, and 16 bases lay between the germline ends. CDR3 length equals 15 residues. This chain's CDR3 is CASSAGAKPDYEQYF. As DNA, the CDR3 is TGTGCCAGCAGCGCTGGGGCCAAACCCGACTACGAGCAGTACTTC. Looking up the rest from reference TRBV9 and TRBJ2-7 gives the full variable domain: DSGVTQTPKHLITATGQRVTLRCSPRSGDLSVYWYQQSLDQGLQFLIQYYNGEERAKGNILERFSAQQFPDLHSELNLSSLELGDSALYFCASSAGAKPDYEQYFGPGTRLTVT.

The rearrangement joins TRBV14 to TRBJ2-2; D gene unclear. The CDR3 runs to 15 residues. Germline-derived CDR1 and CDR2 are SGHDN and FVKESK. With 0 bases removed from V and 4 bases from J, the gap between germline ends came to 9 bases. The CDR3 protein is CASSQEPNPTGELFF. CDR3 nucleotides: TGTGCCAGCAGCCAAGAGCCTAACCCCACCGGGGAGCTGTTTTTT.

The chain employs TRBV29-1 and TRBJ2-3; 9 bases align to TRBD2. CDR1 and CDR2 (germline): SQVTM, ANQGSEA. The CDR3 extends over 16 amino acids. With V trimmed by 4 bases and J by 6 bases, 14 bases remained unmatched. CDR3 region: CSVVGAASGASDTQYF. CDR3 sequence (DNA): TGCAGCGTTGTCGGTGCGGCTAGCGGGGCCTCGGATACGCAGTATTTT.

The V call is TRBV5-1, the J call TRBJ2-3; maybe TRBD1 (6 bases). The germline V gene has CDR1 SGHRS and CDR2 YFSETQ. Trimming cost V 4 bases and J 2 bases, with 11 bases left between them. The CDR3 has 14 amino acids. This chain's CDR3 is CASSHDRLTDTQYF. The DNA of the CDR3 is TGCGCCAGCAGCCACGACAGGCTCACAGATACGCAGTATTTT.

This chain links TRBV30 with TRBJ2-6; 11 bases are a match to TRBD1. Germline CDR1 and CDR2: GTSNPN and SVGIG (reference sequence). The CDR3 sequence is 18 residues long. The V segment lost 0 bases and the J segment 0 bases; nucleotides outside the gene matches: 4. The CDR3 DNA sequence: TGTGCCTGGAGTGTACTGGGGACAGGGGGCTCTGGGGCCAACGTCCTGACTTTC. It codes for CAWSVLGTGGSGANVLTF.

A word on this clone: One junction end does not reproduce the germline sequence, and a read error may be involved. The J gene is TRBJ2-7, the V gene TRBV7-9; TRBD1 aligns across 11 bases. CDR3 length: 15 amino acids. Germline CDR1 is SEHNR and CDR2 is FQNEAQ (reference sequence). The CDR3 sequence is CSSSETTGTGGEQYF. CDR3 nucleotides: TGTTCCAGCAGCGAAACGACCGGGACAGGGGGCGAGCAGTACTTC.

A remark on this clone: Other DNA sequences of this sample code for an identical CDR3. The chain is built from TRBV27 and TRBJ1-1; the D is unclear. V was clipped by 3 bases and J by 1 base, with 6 bases between them. The CDR3 runs 13 residues. Germline CDR1 is MNHEY and CDR2 is SMNVEV (reference sequence). The CDR3 is CASSFGGNTEAFF. The CDR3 DNA is TGTGCCAGCAGTTTCGGCGGGAACACTGAAGCTTTCTTT.

This clone was counted only a few times. This chain connects TRBV7-9 to TRBJ1-1; no firm D call. CDR1 SEHNR and CDR2 FQNEAQ come from the germline V gene (reference sequence). Trimming pared 5 bases from V and 4 bases from J, leaving 14 bases between. This CDR3 has 14 amino acids. The CDR3 sequence is CASSQRPGVTEAFF. CDR3 in DNA: TGTGCCAGCAGCCAACGCCCCGGGGTCACTGAAGCTTTCTTT.

This clone was counted only a few times. The J gene is TRBJ2-1, the V gene TRBV6-6; 10 bases map to TRBD2. Germline V gives CDR1 MNHNY, CDR2 SVGAGI (reference sequence). This CDR3 comprises 16 residues. Trimming cost V 0 bases and J 8 bases; bases outside gene matches: 7. This chain's CDR3 is CASSYSYSGGIDEQFF. CDR3 DNA: TGTGCCAGCAGTTACTCGTATAGCGGGGGGATTGATGAGCAGTTCTTC.

The chain employs TRBV28 and TRBJ2-7; tentative D call: TRBD2 (5 bases). V lost 3 bases, J lost 6 bases, and 12 bases lay in between. This CDR3 spans 13 amino acids. Germline V gene sequence: CDR1 MDHEN, CDR2 SYDVKM. CDR3 loop: CASSFPLALEQYF. As DNA, the CDR3 is TGTGCCAGCAGTTTTCCGCTAGCCCTCGAGCAGTACTTC.

The chain employs TRBV5-1 and TRBJ1-4; maybe TRBD1 (5 bases). This CDR3 has 15 residues. In germline, CDR1 is SGHRS, CDR2 YFSETQ. V lost 3 bases and J 3 bases, leaving 12 bases between the germline ends. This CDR3 reads CASSWTSGSNEKLFF. CDR3 coding DNA: TGCGCCAGCAGCTGGACAAGCGGGTCTAATGAAAAACTGTTTTTT.